This T cell receptor beta chain was recovered during a study of STAT3 mutations in large granular lymphocyte leukemia. This clone was detected a few times. Its antigen remains unidentified. Overall study findings and caveats: In several patients, dominant TCR clone burden exceeded STAT3 mutant burden. Clonal expansion was inferred from samples taken at other timepoints. In T-cell large granular lymphocyte leukemia, about half of patients showed multiple immunodominant subclonotypes.

Each sample's TCRbeta library yielded on average approximately 41,000 productive templates. Libraries were prepared by immunoSEQ multiplex PCR; TCRdb keeps only in-frame clonotypes and omits some of them. The sample consists of 2,000 to 2,500 clones, roughly 20% of them appearing once. The sequence derives from a man in his fifties or sixties with T-cell large granular lymphocyte leukemia. Some clones in this sample may be carry-over from other donors' samples. The sample was peripheral blood mononuclear cells.

CDR3 sequence (DNA): TGTGCCTACCGGCGGGACTCCGATCAGCCCCAGCATTTT. This translates into CAYRRDSDQPQHF. The chain combines TRBV30 with TRBJ1-5, with TRBD1 as a possible D gene (5 bases). V shed 7 bases and J shed 5 bases, with 15 bases lying between them. Per the germline V gene, CDR1 is GTSNPN and CDR2 is SVGIG (reference sequence). The CDR3 sequence is 13 residues long.